The 11 T cell receptor beta chains presented below share a single source sample, sequenced in a study of blood T cell repertoires in COVID-19. Method: immunoSEQ multiplex PCR; TCRdb's copy keeps in-frame clones and lacks some. Of 320,000 or so clones in the sample, less than 85% were seen once. The specimen sequenced was PBMCs or T cells enriched from blood (not recorded which). The receptors originated from a young woman who had been exposed to COVID-19.

The rearrangement uses TRBV19 and TRBJ2-5; D is possibly TRBD1 (6 bases). Germline V gene data show CDR1 as LNHDA and CDR2 as SQIVND (reference sequence). This CDR3 region has 14 residues. Trimming stripped 4 bases from V and 4 bases from J, with 13 bases between. CDR3 sequence reads: CASSTSQGRETQYF. For the CDR3, the DNA is TGTGCCAGTAGTACTTCACAGGGCCGAGAGACCCAGTACTTC.

The chain carries TRBV5-1 and TRBJ2-1; 7 nucleotides line up with TRBD1. The CDR3 length is 15 residues. J was trimmed by 2 bases and V by 4 bases; bases with no gene match: 6. CDR1 SGHRS and CDR2 YFSETQ come from the germline V gene. The chain's CDR3 is CASSTDGTAYNEQFF. CDR3 nucleotide sequence: TGCGCCAGCAGCACGGACGGGACAGCCTACAATGAGCAGTTCTTC.

The rearrangement uses TRBV24-1 and TRBJ1-5; D gene ambiguous. The CDR3 length is 14 residues. V lost 1 base and J 1 base, leaving 4 bases between the germline ends. Germline V gene data show CDR1 as KGHDR and CDR2 as SFDVKD. The CDR3, as DNA: TGTGCCACCAGTGATTTCGGGAGCAATCAGCCCCAGCATTTT. It yields the protein CATSDFGSNQPQHF.

This chain links TRBV3-1 (or the pseudogene TRBV3-2) with TRBJ1-4, with a tentative D call TRBD1 (6 bases). CDR3 length: 16 amino acids. The V end was cut by 2 bases, the J end by 2 bases, with 12 bases between. Germline assignment: CDR1 LGHDT and CDR2 YNNKEL (reference sequence). CDR3 DNA sequence: TGTGCCAGCAGCCAACGGGGGGGGCGGACTAATGAAAAACTGTTTTTT. It yields the protein CASSQRGGRTNEKLFF.

This clone was detected only once. The gene calls are TRBV18 and TRBJ2-3; tentatively, D is TRBD2 (6 bases). V was trimmed by 4 bases and J by 2 bases, leaving 7 bases between them. CDR3 length: 13 residues. CDR1 KGHSH and CDR2 LQKENI come from the germline V gene. The CDR3 DNA sequence: TGTGCCAGCTCACGGGACTCCACAGATACGCAGTATTTT. Its protein product is CASSRDSTDTQYF.

The chain joins TRBV25-1 to TRBJ1-1; D is possibly TRBD1 (5 bases). Germline CDR1 MGHDK, CDR2 SYGVNS. The CDR3 covers 14 residues. V lost 5 bases to trimming and J lost 6 bases, with 16 bases between them. CDR3 bases: TGTGCCAGCAGTCCTCAGGGAACCAACGCTGAAGCTTTCTTT. Amino acids: CASSPQGTNAEAFF.

The chain recombines TRBV6-6 with TRBJ1-2, with 7 bases that match TRBD1. The CDR3 totals 17 residues. Germline CDR1 is MNHNY and CDR2 is SVGAGI (reference sequence). The J segment lost 2 bases and the V segment lost 5 bases, leaving 14 bases of the junction unmatched. The CDR3: CASSLQSAGGGNYGYTF. The CDR3 DNA is TGTGCCAGCAGTCTACAATCCGCAGGGGGAGGCAACTATGGCTACACCTTC.

The V call is TRBV5-6, the J call TRBJ2-7; D not resolved. The germline V gene has CDR1 SGHDT and CDR2 YYEEEE. The ends were cut back, 4 bases at V and 6 bases at J, with 20 bases in the middle. CDR3 length: 15 residues. CDR3 protein: CASSGYDKILPEQYF. The CDR3 DNA reads as TGTGCCAGCAGCGGGTACGACAAAATACTTCCCGAGCAGTACTTC.

This chain joins TRBV12-5 and TRBJ1-2; D is ambiguous. V lost 7 bases to trimming and J lost 4 bases, with 16 bases between them. The CDR3 contains 14 residues. The V gene's germline CDR1 is LGHNT and CDR2 FRNRAP. The CDR3 here is CASAVERVGYGYTF. The CDR3 region has the DNA TGTGCTAGTGCCGTAGAGCGGGTTGGCTATGGCTACACCTTC.

The rearrangement links TRBV13 to TRBJ1-3; D gene ambiguous. With 2 bases removed from V and 4 bases from J, the gap between germline ends came to 12 bases. Germline V lookup: CDR1 PRHDT, CDR2 FYEKMQ (reference sequence). The CDR3 contains 15 residues. In nucleotides, the CDR3 is TGTGCCAGCAGCTTACCCGGCAGGAGGGGAAACACCATATATTTT. As protein: CASSLPGRRGNTIYF.

The chain links TRBV2 to TRBJ1-2; possibly TRBD1 for D (5 bases). The germline V and J ends were trimmed by 1 base and 3 bases, with 12 bases remaining between them. This CDR3 is 15 amino acids long. Germline loops: CDR1 SNHLY, CDR2 FYNNEI. CDR3 amino acids: CASSEEGRRDYGYTF. DNA of the CDR3: TGTGCCAGCAGTGAAGAGGGGCGGAGAGACTATGGCTACACCTTC. Together with reference TRBV2 and TRBJ1-2, the CDR3 gives the full variable domain: EPEVTQTPSHQVTQMGQEVILRCVPISNHLYFYWYRQILGQKVEFLVSFYNNEISEKSEIFDDQFSVERPDGSNFTLKIRSTKLEDSAMYFCASSEEGRRDYGYTFGSGTRLTVV.